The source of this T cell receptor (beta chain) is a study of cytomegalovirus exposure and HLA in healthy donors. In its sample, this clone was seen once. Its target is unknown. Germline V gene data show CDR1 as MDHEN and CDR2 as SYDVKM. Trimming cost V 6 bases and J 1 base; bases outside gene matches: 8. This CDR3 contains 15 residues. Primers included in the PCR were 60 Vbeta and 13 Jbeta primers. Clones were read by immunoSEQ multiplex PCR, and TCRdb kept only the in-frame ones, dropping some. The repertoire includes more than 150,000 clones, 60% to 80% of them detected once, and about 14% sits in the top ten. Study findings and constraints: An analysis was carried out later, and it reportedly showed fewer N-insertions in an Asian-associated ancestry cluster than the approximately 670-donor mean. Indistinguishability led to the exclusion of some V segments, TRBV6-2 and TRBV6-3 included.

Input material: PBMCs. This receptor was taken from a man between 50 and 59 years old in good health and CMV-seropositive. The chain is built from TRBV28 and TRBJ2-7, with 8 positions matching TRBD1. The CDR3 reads CASSQGTGESYEQYV. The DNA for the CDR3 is TGTGCCAGCAGCCAGGGGACAGGTGAATCCTACGAGCAGTACGTC.